The 27 T cell receptor beta chains below were found in one sample sequenced in a study of monozygotic twins with inflammatory bowel disease. One entry per CDR3 protein, without DNA, is what TCRdb gives after re-calling the 5' RACE reads. The specimen's table records some 300,000 distinct CDR3 sequences. Sequenced: blood. All receptors derive from a human donor with ulcerative colitis or Crohn's disease, or a healthy co-twin of an affected twin (not recorded which).

The genes are TRBV27 and TRBJ2-1; TCRdb returns TRBD2, unconfirmable since there is no DNA. CDR1 MNHEY and CDR2 SMNVEV come from the germline V gene (reference sequence). The length of the CDR3 is 15 residues. CDR3 region: CASSLLIAGVNEQFF.

The rearrangement joins TRBV18 to TRBJ1-1. The CDR3 contains 13 residues. Looked up from germline, CDR1 is KGHSH and CDR2 is LQKENI. The CDR3 protein is CASSPKTETEAFF.

The J gene is TRBJ1-6, the V gene TRBV18. CDR3 size: 14 residues. Germline CDR1 KGHSH, CDR2 LQKENI. CDR3 loop: CASSQQGYNSPLHF.

The J gene is TRBJ2-7, the V gene TRBV12-3 or TRBV12-4; TCRdb's D gene call, TRBD1, goes unchecked for lack of DNA. The CDR3 runs to 15 residues. CDR3: CASSPNRGRVYEQYF.

The CDR3 sequence: CSATPRLPYEQYF. The chain employs TRBV20-1 and TRBJ2-7. Germline CDR1 is DFQATT and CDR2 is SNEGSKA (reference sequence). The CDR3 is 13 residues long.

The chain couples TRBV5-1 to TRBJ2-3; TCRdb designates TRBD2, a call that cannot be tested without DNA. The CDR3 is 18 amino acids. Germline V CDR1 and CDR2: SGHRS, YFSETQ. The CDR3 here is CASSRLAGGPTSTDTQYF.

V usage is TRBV20-1 and J usage is TRBJ1-5. The germline V gene encodes CDR1 DFQATT and CDR2 SNEGSKA (reference sequence). CDR3 length: 13 amino acids. Here the CDR3 reads CSVDTLSNQPQHF.

The V call is TRBV5-1, the J call TRBJ2-2; with no DNA, the TCRdb D assignment of TRBD1 cannot be verified. Germline CDR1 SGHRS, CDR2 YFSETQ. This CDR3 comprises 15 residues. CDR3 region: CASSLGGVRAGELFF.

The CDR3 reads CATSDIDGTDTQYF. The genes are TRBV24-1 and TRBJ2-3. The CDR3 covers 14 residues. Germline values: CDR1 KGHDR, CDR2 SFDVKD.

V is TRBV3-1 and J is TRBJ2-1; TCRdb lists TRBD1, though no DNA is available to test this call. Per germline, CDR1 LGHDT and CDR2 YNNKEL (reference sequence). The CDR3 loop spans 13 amino acids. The CDR3 reads CASSQKTGTSHFF.

The chain couples TRBV7-9 to TRBJ1-6; TCRdb names TRBD1, which stays unverified in the absence of DNA. The CDR3 spans 15 residues. Looked up from germline, CDR1 is SEHNR and CDR2 is FQNEAQ (reference sequence). CDR3 sequence: CASSPGHTRNSPLHF.

V and J are TRBV7-7 and TRBJ2-7; the TCRdb D gene call, TRBD2, has no DNA to confirm it. Germline CDR1 and CDR2: SSHAT and FNYEAQ (reference sequence). This CDR3 contains 13 residues. CDR3: CASSLADYGEQYF.

The genes are TRBV2 and TRBJ1-2; the D gene TCRdb calls, TRBD1, cannot be checked with no DNA. The CDR3 runs 14 residues. From germline, CDR1 is SNHLY and CDR2 FYNNEI. The CDR3 reads CASSAKQGGEGYTF.

This chain links TRBV4-3 with TRBJ2-1; TCRdb gives TRBD1 as the D gene, but with no DNA this cannot be confirmed. The CDR3 length is 17 residues. In germline, CDR1 is LGHNA, CDR2 YSLEER. The chain's CDR3 is CASSHASWGERDNEQFF.

This rearrangement joins TRBV28 to TRBJ2-6. Germline values: CDR1 MDHEN, CDR2 SYDVKM. CDR3 length: 14 residues. This CDR3 is CASRTSSGANVLTF.

V gene TRBV29-1 combines with J gene TRBJ2-5; TCRdb calls TRBD2, which cannot be checked without DNA. CDR1 SQVTM and CDR2 ANQGSEA come from the germline V gene. This CDR3 region has 13 residues. The CDR3 loop is CSVEKASVGTQYF.

This chain links TRBV7-2 with TRBJ1-6; TCRdb lists TRBD1, though no DNA is available to test this call. Germline V CDR1 and CDR2: SGHTA, FQGNSA. The CDR3 is 12 residues long. CDR3 protein: CASSPGPLTLHF.

The chain employs TRBV28 and TRBJ1-4. This CDR3 is built from 13 residues. CDR1 MDHEN and CDR2 SYDVKM come from the germline V gene. The chain's CDR3 is CASSLDLNEKLFF.

J is TRBJ2-3 and V is TRBV10-3. The CDR3 consists of 14 residues. From germline, CDR1 is ENHRY and CDR2 SYGVKD. The CDR3 loop is CAISDQPNTDTQYF.

The chain combines TRBV18 with TRBJ2-5; TCRdb picks TRBD2, but there is no DNA to check that call. This CDR3 region has 13 residues. Germline CDR1 reads KGHSH; CDR2 reads LQKENI. The CDR3 spells CASSPLEKETQYF.

This sequence joins TRBV20-1 and TRBJ2-7. This CDR3 spans 13 amino acids. Germline V gene data show CDR1 as DFQATT and CDR2 as SNEGSKA (reference sequence). This CDR3 reads CSARDLATYEQYF.

J is TRBJ2-1 and V is TRBV29-1; with no DNA, the TCRdb D assignment of TRBD1 cannot be verified. This CDR3 contains 15 residues. Germline lookup yields CDR1 SQVTM and CDR2 ANQGSEA. The chain's CDR3 is CSVEEDRGHYNEQFF.

J is TRBJ2-7 and V is TRBV28; TCRdb calls TRBD1, which cannot be checked without DNA. Germline CDR1 is MDHEN and CDR2 is SYDVKM. The CDR3 is 13 amino acids. The CDR3 is CASSRTETYEQYF.

V and J are TRBV28 and TRBJ2-1; the TRBD2 assignment by TCRdb is unverifiable without DNA. CDR1 and CDR2 (germline): MDHEN, SYDVKM. The CDR3 length is 15 residues. CDR3: CASTPGGLASDEQFF.

The chain uses TRBV7-9 and TRBJ2-1. The CDR3 is 14 amino acids. The V gene's germline CDR1 is SEHNR and CDR2 FQNEAQ (reference sequence). The chain's CDR3 is CASSNISSYNEQFF.

The chain joins TRBV27 to TRBJ2-1; TCRdb calls TRBD2, which cannot be checked without DNA. Germline V gene data show CDR1 as MNHEY and CDR2 as SMNVEV (reference sequence). The CDR3 runs to 16 residues. The CDR3 here is CASREGLAGFRNEQFF.

The chain links TRBV20-1 to TRBJ2-7. CDR1 and CDR2 (germline): DFQATT, SNEGSKA (reference sequence). The CDR3 runs to 13 residues. This chain's CDR3 is CSAKDRGTYEQYF.